This T cell receptor (beta chain) was retrieved from a study of control samples from healthy donors and cancer patients (dated by TCRdb to 2020 to 2021). The germline V gene gives CDR1 as SGHVS and CDR2 as FNYEAQ. From V the trimming removes 5 bases and from J it removes 2 bases, while the gene matches leave 5 bases of the junction unaccounted for. The CDR3, from cysteine to phenylalanine, totals 16 residues. The only DNA kept is the CDR3, 48 bases in frame from the first base. Note on this clone: The target of this receptor is not known. Per-base qualities were not stored, and no clone one base away is much larger.

The library was prepared using the immunoSEQ multiplex PCR assay. TCRdb took this table from immuneACCESS and kept in-frame rearrangements with V and J called. Such tables lack part of the clones; where checked against another copy, unresolved V genes explain under half of the gap, and the rest is unexplained. A total of about 85,000 clones appear in this sample, 70% to 90% of them only once. Roughly 7.2% of the sample comes from the top ten. The clonotype was recovered from an older woman in good health. The sequencing sample was made of blood. The chain is assembled from TRBV7-6 and TRBJ2-1; 11 central nucleotides agree with TRBD2. The CDR3 loop reads CASSPLAGGTYNEQFF. In nucleotide form, the sequence is TGTGCCAGCAGCCCCTTAGCGGGGGGGACCTACAATGAGCAGTTCTTC.